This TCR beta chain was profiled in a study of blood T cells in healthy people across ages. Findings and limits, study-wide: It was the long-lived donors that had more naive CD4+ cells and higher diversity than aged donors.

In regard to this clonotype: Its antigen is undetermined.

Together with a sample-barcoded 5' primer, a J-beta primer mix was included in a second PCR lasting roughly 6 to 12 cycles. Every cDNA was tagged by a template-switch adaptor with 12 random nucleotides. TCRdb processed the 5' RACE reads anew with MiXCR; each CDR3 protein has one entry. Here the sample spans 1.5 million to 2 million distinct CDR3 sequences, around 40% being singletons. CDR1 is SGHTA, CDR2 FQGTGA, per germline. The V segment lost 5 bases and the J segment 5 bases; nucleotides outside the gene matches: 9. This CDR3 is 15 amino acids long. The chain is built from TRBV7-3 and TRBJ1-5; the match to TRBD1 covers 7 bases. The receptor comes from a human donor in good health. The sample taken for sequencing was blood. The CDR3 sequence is CASSPGTDVDQPQHF. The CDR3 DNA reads TGTGCCAGCAGCCCCGGGACAGATGTCGATCAGCCCCAGCATTTT.